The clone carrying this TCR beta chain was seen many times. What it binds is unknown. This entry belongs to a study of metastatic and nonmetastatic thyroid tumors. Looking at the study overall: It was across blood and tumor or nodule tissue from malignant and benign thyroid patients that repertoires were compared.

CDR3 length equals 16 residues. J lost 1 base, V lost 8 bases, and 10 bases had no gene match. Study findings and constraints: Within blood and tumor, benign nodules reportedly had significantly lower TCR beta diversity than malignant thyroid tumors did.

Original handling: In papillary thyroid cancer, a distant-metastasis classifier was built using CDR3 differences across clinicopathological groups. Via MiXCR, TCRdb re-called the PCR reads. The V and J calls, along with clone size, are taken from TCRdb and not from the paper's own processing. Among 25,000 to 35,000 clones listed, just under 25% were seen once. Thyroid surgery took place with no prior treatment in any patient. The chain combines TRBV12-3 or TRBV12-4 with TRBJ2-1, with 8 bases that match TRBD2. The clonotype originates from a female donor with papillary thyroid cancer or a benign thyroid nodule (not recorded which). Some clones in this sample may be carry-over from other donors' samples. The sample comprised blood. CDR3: CASGRHGGRSYNEQFF. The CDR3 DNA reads TGTGCCAGCGGCAGGCATGGCGGGAGGTCCTACAATGAGCAGTTCTTC.